This entry lists 8 T cell receptor beta chains sequenced from one sample in a study of cytomegalovirus exposure and HLA in healthy donors. The table came from immunoSEQ multiplex PCR; TCRdb's copy has only in-frame clones and leaves some out. The sample has 130,000 to 150,000 clones, approximately 90% seen once. Sequencing was done on a sample of PBMCs. The receptors originated from a woman aged 25 to 39 in good health and CMV-seropositive.

The V and J genes are TRBV5-1 and TRBJ1-1; 8 nucleotides line up with TRBD1. The CDR3 sequence is 12 residues long. The germline V gene has CDR1 SGHRS and CDR2 YFSETQ. After removal of 3 bases from V and 7 bases from J, the junction contained 2 bases not matched to a gene. The CDR3 protein is CASSSGQGEAFF. The CDR3 DNA is TGCGCCAGCAGCTCCGGACAGGGTGAAGCTTTCTTT.

This chain joins TRBV6-1 and TRBJ2-7; a weak D match, TRBD2 (5 bases). CDR1 is MNHNS, CDR2 SASEGT, per germline. Deletions cut 5 bases from V and 2 bases from J, with 13 bases between. CDR3 length: 14 residues. CDR3 protein: CASSPGKSAYEQYF. In DNA form, the CDR3 reads TGTGCCAGCAGTCCCGGGAAATCCGCCTACGAGCAGTACTTC.

The rearrangement links TRBV19 to TRBJ2-3, with TRBD2 matching over 8 bases. Germline V CDR1 and CDR2: LNHDA, SQIVND (reference sequence). This CDR3 has 15 amino acids. Trimming at V came to 3 bases and at J to 4 bases, leaving 6 bases not matched to a gene. This CDR3 is CASSIRAGGSDTQYF. The DNA for the CDR3 is TGTGCCAGTAGTATCAGGGCGGGAGGATCAGATACGCAGTATTTT.

This rearrangement joins TRBV13 to TRBJ2-5; 12 nucleotides match TRBD1. Trimming took 4 bases from V and 2 from J; bases not matched to a gene: 8. The CDR3 has 17 amino acids. CDR1 PRHDT and CDR2 FYEKMQ come from the germline V gene (reference sequence). CDR3 loop: CASSSRDRGQGQETQYF. DNA for the CDR3: TGTGCCAGCAGCTCCCGGGACAGGGGGCAGGGGCAAGAGACCCAGTACTTC.

The chain uses TRBV29-1 and TRBJ2-7; 14 nucleotides agree with TRBD2. Trimming at V came to 1 base and at J to 0 bases, leaving 2 bases not matched to a gene. Germline loops: CDR1 SQVTM, CDR2 ANQGSEA. This CDR3 has 16 amino acids. CDR3 DNA sequence: TGCAGCGTTGAAGGGACTAGCGGGAGGTCCTCCTACGAGCAGTACTTC. Protein product: CSVEGTSGRSSYEQYF.

The chain carries TRBV5-1 and TRBJ1-2, with 8 bases identical to TRBD1. J was trimmed by 1 base and V by 3 bases; bases with no gene match: 5. The CDR3 covers 15 residues. Germline V gene sequence: CDR1 SGHRS, CDR2 YFSETQ. The CDR3 region is CASSYGQGGNYGYTF. CDR3 DNA sequence: TGCGCCAGCAGCTACGGACAGGGAGGTAACTATGGCTACACCTTC.

This chain joins TRBV14 and TRBJ1-5; 10 bases are a match to TRBD1. The V and J ends lost 3 bases and 6 bases, in that order; junction bases with no gene match: 2. The CDR3 is made up of 14 amino acids. The germline CDR1 and CDR2 sequences are SGHDN and FVKESK. In nucleotides, the CDR3 is TGTGCCAGCAGCCAGACAGGGGGCGGTCAGCCCCAGCATTTT. This codes for CASSQTGGGQPQHF.

The V and J genes are TRBV2 and TRBJ2-1; TRBD2 agrees at 13 bases. The CDR3 is 15 residues long. J lost 4 bases, V lost 6 bases, and 3 bases had no gene match. The V gene's germline CDR1 is SNHLY and CDR2 FYNNEI. Written as DNA, the CDR3 is TGTGCCAGCAGAGGGACTAGCGGGGCATACAATGAGCAGTTCTTC. It translates to CASRGTSGAYNEQFF.